Presented here are 10 T cell receptor beta chains from one specimen sequenced in a study of cytomegalovirus exposure and HLA in healthy donors. Primers: 60 Vbeta forward and 13 Jbeta reverse. Libraries were prepared by immunoSEQ multiplex PCR; TCRdb keeps only in-frame clonotypes and omits some of them. Of about 130,000 clones listed, over 75% are singletons. Sequenced: PBMCs. All receptors come from a woman in her 40s in good health and CMV-seropositive.

The chain couples TRBV29-1 to TRBJ1-1; TRBD1 agrees at 11 bases. CDR1 and CDR2 from the germline V gene are SQVTM and ANQGSEA. V shed 5 bases, J shed 7 bases, and the junction held 3 bases outside the gene matches. The CDR3 extends over 12 amino acids. The CDR3 here is CSVRTGGFEAFF. The CDR3 DNA reads TGCAGCGTTAGGACAGGGGGCTTTGAAGCTTTCTTT.

V gene TRBV2 combines with J gene TRBJ2-2, with 15 bases fitting TRBD2. The V gene end was trimmed by 4 bases and the J gene end by 6 bases; junction bases not matched to a gene: 15. The CDR3 has 20 amino acids. From germline, CDR1 is SNHLY and CDR2 FYNNEI. The CDR3 protein is CASSGLRGTSGRSRSGELFF. The CDR3 DNA sequence: TGTGCCAGCAGTGGTTTGAGGGGGACTAGCGGGAGGTCGAGGTCCGGGGAGCTGTTTTTT. The full variable domain, with the rest looked up from reference TRBV2 and TRBJ2-2, is EPEVTQTPSHQVTQMGQEVILRCVPISNHLYFYWYRQILGQKVEFLVSFYNNEISEKSEIFDDQFSVERPDGSNFTLKIRSTKLEDSAMYFCASSGLRGTSGRSRSGELFFGEGSRLTVL.

The chain uses TRBV5-4 and TRBJ1-1, with a weak D call TRBD1 (6 bases). The germline gives CDR1 SGHNT, CDR2 YYREEE (reference sequence). The CDR3 extends over 13 amino acids. The V end was cut by 4 bases, the J end by 11 bases, with 18 bases between. The CDR3 DNA follows: TGTGCCAGCAGCCAAGCCGAGGCAGACAGGGCTTTCTTT. Translation gives CASSQAEADRAFF.

The genes are TRBV5-4 and TRBJ2-3; TRBD2 aligns across 8 bases. V gave up 4 bases and J gave up 2 bases; unmatched junction bases: 9. Germline assignment: CDR1 SGHNT and CDR2 YYREEE (reference sequence). The CDR3 runs 16 residues. In DNA, the CDR3 is TGTGCCAGCAGCCCCGGGGTAGCGGGGACCACAGATACGCAGTATTTT. Residues: CASSPGVAGTTDTQYF.

By sample fraction, this clone is medium-sized. The chain has TRBV4-1 and TRBJ2-1, with 7 bases identical to TRBD1. V gave up 4 bases and J gave up 5 bases; unmatched junction bases: 5. In germline, CDR1 is MGHRA, CDR2 YSYEKL. The CDR3 extends over 14 amino acids. CDR3 DNA: TGCGCCAGCAGCCCCGGGACAGTGAACAATGAGCAGTTCTTC. It encodes CASSPGTVNNEQFF.

The chain has TRBV18 and TRBJ2-2; a weak D match, TRBD1 (5 bases). V lost 2 bases and J lost 3, with 16 bases in between. In germline, CDR1 is KGHSH, CDR2 LQKENI. This CDR3 has 17 residues. The CDR3 region has the DNA TGTGCCAGCTCACCAATCAGACTTATAGGGGACACCGGGGAGCTGTTTTTT. Amino acid sequence: CASSPIRLIGDTGELFF.

The V and J genes are TRBV5-1 and TRBJ2-7; a possible D gene is TRBD1 (6 bases). Trimming removed 3 bases from V and 6 bases from J, with 28 bases in between. The CDR3 sequence is 18 residues long. CDR1 is SGHRS and CDR2 is YFSETQ in the germline V gene. The CDR3 protein is CASSSLRGGAASTSEQYF. The CDR3, as DNA: TGCGCCAGCAGCTCTTTGAGAGGGGGAGCAGCCTCTACTAGCGAGCAGTACTTC. The full variable domain, its missing parts supplied by reference TRBV5-1 and TRBJ2-7, is KAGVTQTPRYLIKTRGQQVTLSCSPISGHRSVSWYQQTPGQGLQFLFEYFSETQRNKGNFPGRFSGRQFSNSRSEMNVSTLELGDSALYLCASSSLRGGAASTSEQYFGPGTRLTVT.

This chain uses TRBV5-4 with TRBJ2-1; the match to TRBD2 covers 13 bases. V dropped 0 bases and J dropped 9; count of bases not matched to a gene: 6. The germline V gene has CDR1 SGHNT and CDR2 YYREEE (reference sequence). This CDR3 has 16 residues. In nucleotides, the CDR3 is TGTGCCAGCAGCTTGGAGACTAGCGGGAGGTTGGGTGAGCAGTTCTTC. It specifies CASSLETSGRLGEQFF.

In regard to this clone: One end of the junction is discordant with germline, which a read error may explain. The same CDR3 arises from other DNA sequences in this sample as well. The chain joins TRBV4-1 to TRBJ2-7, with a weak D call TRBD1 (5 bases). Germline CDR1 MGHRA, CDR2 YSYEKL. This CDR3 has 15 residues. CDR3 sequence reads: CASSQDQGGSYEQYF. The CDR3, as DNA: TGTGCCAGCAGCCAAGATCAGGGCGGCTCCTACGAGCAGTACTTC.

The table lists this clone with a count of one. This chain connects TRBV11-2 to TRBJ2-1; 7 bases agree with TRBD2. CDR3 length: 14 amino acids. Germline V gene data show CDR1 as SGHAT and CDR2 as FQNNGV. Unmatched junction bases numbered 7, after V lost 1 base and J lost 10 bases. The CDR3 nucleotides are TGTGCCAGCAGCTTAGGGACTAGTCTGGCCGAGCAGTTCTTC. It translates to CASSLGTSLAEQFF. Together with reference TRBV11-2 and TRBJ2-1, the CDR3 gives the full variable domain: EAGVAQSPRYKIIEKRQSVAFWCNPISGHATLYWYQQILGQGPKLLIQFQNNGVVDDSQLPKDRFSAERLKGVDSTLKIQPAKLEDSAVYLCASSLGTSLAEQFFGPGTRLTVL.